These T cell receptor beta chains were read from a single sample in a study of PD-L1 blockade in urothelial cancer. Only in-frame clones appear in the TCRdb table, and some are missing; sequencing was by immunoSEQ multiplex PCR. Of some 50,000 clones in the sample, roughly 89% are singletons; the top ten hold roughly 15%. The sample in question was PBMCs, obtained around atezolizumab (anti-PD-L1) treatment. These receptors originate from a woman aged 55-70 years with urothelial cancer. The CDR3 runs from the conserved cysteine through the conserved F or W. Fields, in order: clone size, CDR3 length, V gene, D gene, J gene, CDR3 DNA, CDR3 protein. D genes are given only for firm matches. Clone size is not always given. Where it is, it says once, few, many or a class for expanded clones.

clone size: .
CDR3 length: 17
V gene: TRBV18
D gene: .
J gene: TRBJ2-4
CDR3 DNA: TGTGCCAGCTCACCAGACACGCCCAGGGCAGCCAAAAACATTCAGTACTTC
CDR3 protein: CASSPDTPRAAKNIQYF

clone size: .
CDR3 length: 16
V gene: TRBV19
D gene: .
J gene: TRBJ2-3
CDR3 DNA: TGTGCCAGTAGTATCGAGGCGGGGGCTATCACAGATACGCAGTATTTT
CDR3 protein: CASSIEAGAITDTQYF

clone size: .
CDR3 length: 17
V gene: TRBV5-6
D gene: .
J gene: TRBJ1-6
CDR3 DNA: TGTGCCAGCAGCCGGACGGACGGGAGCTCCTATAATTCACCCCTCCACTTT
CDR3 protein: CASSRTDGSSYNSPLHF

clone size: few
CDR3 length: 13
V gene: TRBV11-2
D gene: .
J gene: TRBJ1-1
CDR3 DNA: TGTGCCAGCTCCCCCCGGGGGAACACTGAAGCTTTCTTT
CDR3 protein: CASSPRGNTEAFF

clone size: .
CDR3 length: 13
V gene: TRBV2
D gene: TRBD1
J gene: TRBJ2-3
CDR3 DNA: TGTGCCAGGTCAGGGGGACCCACAGATACGCAGTATTTT
CDR3 protein: CARSGGPTDTQYF

clone size: .
CDR3 length: 14
V gene: TRBV25-1
D gene: TRBD1
J gene: TRBJ1-2
CDR3 DNA: TGTGCCAGCAGTACGTTTAGACAGGGCTATGGCTACACCTTC
CDR3 protein: CASSTFRQGYGYTF

clone size: .
CDR3 length: 17
V gene: TRBV19
D gene: TRBD2
J gene: TRBJ2-1
CDR3 DNA: TGTGCCAGTAGTATAGTCCCCCTTGCGGGAGTTCAGGATGAGCAGTTCTTC
CDR3 protein: CASSIVPLAGVQDEQFF

clone size: .
CDR3 length: 12
V gene: TRBV15
D gene: .
J gene: TRBJ2-3
CDR3 DNA: TGTGCCACCAGCAGAGCGGGAGTTACGCAGTATTTT
CDR3 protein: CATSRAGVTQYF

clone size: .
CDR3 length: 15
V gene: TRBV27
D gene: TRBD1
J gene: TRBJ2-7
CDR3 DNA: TGTGCCAGCAGTCATACTTGGACAGGCGACTACGAGCAGTACTTC
CDR3 protein: CASSHTWTGDYEQYF

clone size: .
CDR3 length: 15
V gene: TRBV2
D gene: .
J gene: TRBJ1-6
CDR3 DNA: TGTGCCAGCAGTGATTCTAGGGGCCTCAATTCACCCCTCCACTTT
CDR3 protein: CASSDSRGLNSPLHF

clone size: .
CDR3 length: 17
V gene: TRBV19
D gene: TRBD2
J gene: TRBJ2-3
CDR3 DNA: TGTGCCAGTAGTACACAGTCGGGACTAGCGTGGTTCGATACGCAGTATTTT
CDR3 protein: CASSTQSGLAWFDTQYF

clone size: few
CDR3 length: 15
V gene: TRBV18
D gene: .
J gene: TRBJ1-5
CDR3 DNA: TGTGCCAGCTCACGTACAGGGACGCGCAATCAGCCCCAGCATTTT
CDR3 protein: CASSRTGTRNQPQHF

clone size: .
CDR3 length: 15
V gene: TRBV28
D gene: TRBD2
J gene: TRBJ2-7
CDR3 DNA: TGTGCCAGCAGTCCGGGGTTAGCGGGAGGGTACGAGCAGTACTTC
CDR3 protein: CASSPGLAGGYEQYF

clone size: .
CDR3 length: 13
V gene: TRBV10-3
D gene: .
J gene: TRBJ2-7
CDR3 DNA: TGTGCCATCAGTGGCGGCAGGGGCGACGAGCAGTACTTC
CDR3 protein: CAISGGRGDEQYF

clone size: once
CDR3 length: 17
V gene: TRBV19
D gene: TRBD1
J gene: TRBJ1-6
CDR3 DNA: TGTGCCAGTAGTAGACCCTCAGGGGGGCGTTGGAATTCACCCCTCCACTTT
CDR3 protein: CASSRPSGGRWNSPLHF

clone size: .
CDR3 length: 15
V gene: TRBV11-3
D gene: TRBD2
J gene: TRBJ2-2
CDR3 DNA: TGTGCCAGCAGCTTAAGGGAGGGCCGGCTCGGGGAGCTGTTTTTT
CDR3 protein: CASSLREGRLGELFF

clone size: .
CDR3 length: 12
V gene: TRBV29-1
D gene: .
J gene: TRBJ1-2
CDR3 DNA: TGCAGCGTTGGAACAGCTAACTATGGCTACACCTTC
CDR3 protein: CSVGTANYGYTF

clone size: .
CDR3 length: 16
V gene: TRBV5-1
D gene: TRBD2
J gene: TRBJ2-1
CDR3 DNA: TGCGCCAGCAGCTGGACTCTAGCGGGGGGGCCGAATGAGCAGTTCTTC
CDR3 protein: CASSWTLAGGPNEQFF

clone size: few
CDR3 length: 17
V gene: TRBV7-3
D gene: TRBD1
J gene: TRBJ2-2
CDR3 DNA: TGTGCCAGCAGCTTAACGGCGGGGACAGGGTTCTCCGGGGAGCTGTTTTTT
CDR3 protein: CASSLTAGTGFSGELFF

clone size: .
CDR3 length: 18
V gene: TRBV5-1
D gene: TRBD1
J gene: TRBJ2-7
CDR3 DNA: TGCGCCAGCAATGTAGGAACGGTTGACAGGGTCCTCTCCTACGAGCAGTACTTC
CDR3 protein: CASNVGTVDRVLSYEQYF

clone size: once
CDR3 length: 16
V gene: TRBV28
D gene: .
J gene: TRBJ1-2
CDR3 DNA: TGTGCCAGCAGCTCATCATCGAGGGATTTAAACTATGGCTACACCTTC
CDR3 protein: CASSSSSRDLNYGYTF

clone size: .
CDR3 length: 15
V gene: TRBV7-8
D gene: TRBD2
J gene: TRBJ2-7
CDR3 DNA: TGTGCCAGCAGCTTAGAGGGCGGGAGGGCAGGCGAGCAGTACTTC
CDR3 protein: CASSLEGGRAGEQYF

clone size: .
CDR3 length: 15
V gene: TRBV27
D gene: TRBD1
J gene: TRBJ2-7
CDR3 DNA: TGTGCCAGCAGTTTGGGGACAGATGCCTTCTACGAGCAGTACTTC
CDR3 protein: CASSLGTDAFYEQYF

clone size: .
CDR3 length: 15
V gene: TRBV25-1
D gene: TRBD2
J gene: TRBJ2-3
CDR3 DNA: TGTGCCAGCAGTGCGCTAGCGGGGGTGGTTGATACGCAGTATTTT
CDR3 protein: CASSALAGVVDTQYF

clone size: once
CDR3 length: 13
V gene: TRBV7-9
D gene: TRBD1
J gene: TRBJ1-1
CDR3 DNA: TGTGCCAGCAGCTCCTACAGGGGAACTGAAGCTTTCTTT
CDR3 protein: CASSSYRGTEAFF

clone size: .
CDR3 length: 15
V gene: TRBV5-4
D gene: TRBD2
J gene: TRBJ2-1
CDR3 DNA: TGTGCCAGCAGCCCCACTAGCGGGAGTTTCGGTGAGCAGTTCTTC
CDR3 protein: CASSPTSGSFGEQFF

clone size: .
CDR3 length: 14
V gene: TRBV5-1
D gene: TRBD2
J gene: TRBJ2-7
CDR3 DNA: TGCGCCAGCAGCTTTATAGCGGGGAGTTACGAGCAGTACTTC
CDR3 protein: CASSFIAGSYEQYF

clone size: once
CDR3 length: 15
V gene: TRBV5-1
D gene: TRBD2
J gene: TRBJ2-7
CDR3 DNA: TGCGCCAGCAGCTTACTAGCGGGGAGCTCCTACGAGCAGTACTTC
CDR3 protein: CASSLLAGSSYEQYF

clone size: .
CDR3 length: 16
V gene: TRBV7-2
D gene: TRBD2
J gene: TRBJ2-5
CDR3 DNA: TGTGCCAGCAGCCGGGGACTAGCGGGGAGAGGTGAGACCCAGTACTTC
CDR3 protein: CASSRGLAGRGETQYF

clone size: .
CDR3 length: 15
V gene: TRBV5-1
D gene: .
J gene: TRBJ1-1
CDR3 DNA: TGCGCCAGCAGCTTGGAAGCGCTGATGAACACTGAAGCTTTCTTT
CDR3 protein: CASSLEALMNTEAFF

clone size: few
CDR3 length: 14
V gene: TRBV2
D gene: .
J gene: TRBJ2-7
CDR3 DNA: TGTGCCAGCAGTGAAGATAATCAAGGGGAGGGGGAGTACTTC
CDR3 protein: CASSEDNQGEGEYF

clone size: .
CDR3 length: 15
V gene: TRBV5-6
D gene: .
J gene: TRBJ2-7
CDR3 DNA: TGTGCCAGCAGCTTGTGGGCTAGCAGATACTACGAGCAGTACTTC
CDR3 protein: CASSLWASRYYEQYF

clone size: .
CDR3 length: 15
V gene: TRBV5-1
D gene: .
J gene: TRBJ2-1
CDR3 DNA: TGCGCCAGCAGCGCCAGTCAGGGTACCTACAATGAGCAGTTCTTC
CDR3 protein: CASSASQGTYNEQFF

clone size: .
CDR3 length: 14
V gene: TRBV6-5
D gene: TRBD1
J gene: TRBJ2-1
CDR3 DNA: TGTGCCAGCAGTGAACGGGACAGGGGGCCTGAGCAGTTCTTC
CDR3 protein: CASSERDRGPEQFF

clone size: .
CDR3 length: 14
V gene: TRBV18
D gene: TRBD1
J gene: TRBJ1-5
CDR3 DNA: TGTGCCAGCTCACCAGGACAGGGGGCTCAGCCCCAGCATTTT
CDR3 protein: CASSPGQGAQPQHF

clone size: .
CDR3 length: 15
V gene: TRBV5-1
D gene: .
J gene: TRBJ1-1
CDR3 DNA: TGCGCCAGCAGCTTGGGATCGGGGGGGGTCTCTGAAGCTTTCTTT
CDR3 protein: CASSLGSGGVSEAFF

clone size: .
CDR3 length: 15
V gene: TRBV15
D gene: .
J gene: TRBJ2-7
CDR3 DNA: TGTGCCACCAGCAGCCCCCGGGTCCTCACCTACGAGCAGTACTTC
CDR3 protein: CATSSPRVLTYEQYF

clone size: .
CDR3 length: 17
V gene: TRBV4-3
D gene: TRBD1
J gene: TRBJ2-1
CDR3 DNA: TGCGCCAGCAGCCAAGATGCAGGACAGGTCTCCTACAATGAGCAGTTCTTC
CDR3 protein: CASSQDAGQVSYNEQFF

clone size: .
CDR3 length: 15
V gene: TRBV6-1
D gene: TRBD1
J gene: TRBJ1-5
CDR3 DNA: TGTGCCAGCAGTCCGGACAGGGGGGGCAATCAGCCCCAGCATTTT
CDR3 protein: CASSPDRGGNQPQHF

clone size: few
CDR3 length: 14
V gene: TRBV7-2
D gene: TRBD2
J gene: TRBJ2-1
CDR3 DNA: TGTGCCAGCAGCTTCCGGGAGGGCCGCAATGAGCAGTTCTTC
CDR3 protein: CASSFREGRNEQFF

clone size: .
CDR3 length: 15
V gene: TRBV5-1
D gene: TRBD1
J gene: TRBJ1-1
CDR3 DNA: TGCGCCAGCAGCTTGACAGGGGGCACGAACACTGAAGCTTTCTTT
CDR3 protein: CASSLTGGTNTEAFF

clone size: .
CDR3 length: 13
V gene: TRBV7-2
D gene: .
J gene: TRBJ2-1
CDR3 DNA: TGTGCCAGCAGCTCCGGTCGGTACAATGAGCAGTTCTTC
CDR3 protein: CASSSGRYNEQFF